This T cell receptor (beta chain) emerged from a study of T cell responses to AZD1222 COVID-19 vaccine (dated by TCRdb to the early 2020s). Describing the broader study: AZD1222 recipients given second doses at about 4 weeks or at about 12 weeks were pooled, since spike-specific TCR depth and breadth were not found to differ between the two schedules. Trial participants were enrolled into age subgroups of 18-55, 56-69 and 70-plus years, which contained approximately 150, 28 and 58 TCR-sequenced participants, respectively. TCR sequencing was performed for approximately 240 trial participants, of whom about 210 were given two doses of AZD1222 and around 25 were given two doses of MenACWY control vaccine. General conclusions and limits of the study: Participants were mostly white British and included more females than males, and it was suggested by the authors that clonal diversity may have been underestimated. After two AZD1222 doses, both the breadth and the depth of spike-specific TCRs were significantly higher than at day 0 and than in MenACWY recipients. Conclusions about previously exposed vaccinees were limited because only 6 or 7 AZD1222 recipients were SARS-CoV-2 seropositive at baseline. Vaccine-associated CD4 TCRs spanned the whole spike protein, with dominant responses in regions 160-218 and 743-854. Reportedly, almost half of the unique spike-specific TCRs recognized epitopes lying outside the regions that are mutated in the B.1.351 and B.1.1.7 variants. Because no samples from the day 14 peak response were available, repertoires could be characterized only after the peak T cell response. The 56-69-year group was small, and its depth increase did not reach significance, likely because of low power.

Relative to germline, V is missing 6 bases and J is missing 4 bases, with 11 bases of the junction outside any gene match. The cysteine opens and the phenylalanine closes a CDR3 of 15 amino acids. CDR3 DNA only is kept here, 45 bases in frame from base 1. Based on the germline V gene, the CDR1 and CDR2 sequences are MNHEY and SVGEGT. The CDR3 regions of human TCRbeta chains were analyzed by immunosequencing. From the authors' description of their analysis: Repertoire TCRs were checked for matches against a reference library of SARS-CoV-2-specific TCRs that had been generated using the MIRA antigen-specificity platform. Breadth was defined as the fraction of unique TCRs that were SARS-CoV-2-associated, and depth was defined as the fraction of total T cells that were SARS-CoV-2-associated. Using the MIRA data, each spike-specific TCR was assigned both to the spike region to which the TCR was reactive and to a CD4 or CD8 class. Log10-transformed breadth and depth values were compared by one-way ANOVA with Sidak's multiple comparisons tests. Entries here come from immuneACCESS through TCRdb and include only in-frame sequences with V and J called. Some clones fail to appear in such tables; in the studies checked, an unresolved V gene covers under half of the shortfall, and the cause of the remainder is unknown. That table gives V, J and clone size, and the DNA gave D and trimming. A total of some 140,000 clones appear in this sample, about nine tenths of them only once. The ten top clones hold 3% to 3.5% of the sample.

Concerning this clone itself: Its antigen target is currently unknown. No base quality values were provided; no much bigger clone lies one nucleotide off.

The time point label for this specimen denotes: baseline before first vaccination. Vaccinee samples were obtained from the UK trials COV001 and COV002, which included a single-blind randomized controlled phase 2/3 trial of AZD1222 (ChAdOx1 nCoV-19) in healthy adults. For TCRbeta chain sequencing, PBMC samples from trial participants were taken at day 0 and at day 28 after the second dose. The sample was peripheral blood, taken on day 0 of AZD1222 vaccination. The sequence was collected from an adult in good health. This sequence uses TRBV6-2 or TRBV6-3 and TRBJ2-5; 7 middle bases align to TRBD2. In nucleotide form, the sequence is TGTGCCAGCAGCCTCTCCCGGACTAGGCGAGAGACCCAGTACTTC. Its amino acids are CASSLSRTRRETQYF.